These 8 T cell receptor beta chains were all obtained from the same sample, sequenced in a study of beta chain features in type 1 diabetes. The authors reverse transcribed all of the isolated RNA, so sequencing captured expressed TCRB transcripts. Produced via immunoSEQ multiplex PCR; TCRdb's table is partial and in-frame only. Of some 270,000 clones listed, 14% are singletons. The sample was naive CD4+ T cells from blood. These receptors were taken from a woman aged 40 to 50 in good health.

The chain is built from TRBV6-5 and TRBJ1-5, with D hard to call. V was shortened by 5 bases and J by 5 bases, with 10 bases between the two germline ends. The CDR3 is 13 amino acids. The V gene's germline CDR1 is MNHEY and CDR2 SVGAGI. Here the CDR3 reads CASSREAHQPQHF. The CDR3 bases are TGTGCCAGCAGTAGGGAGGCCCATCAGCCCCAGCATTTT.

This clone came up a few times. J is TRBJ2-7 and V is TRBV2; 8 positions agree with TRBD1. J gave up 3 bases and V 5 bases, and 6 bases lay outside the gene matches. Per the germline V gene, CDR1 is SNHLY and CDR2 is FYNNEI. The CDR3 has 14 amino acids. The CDR3 reads CASSRGTGLYEQYF. The DNA for the CDR3 is TGTGCCAGCAGTCGCGGGACAGGCCTCTACGAGCAGTACTTC. The full variable domain, with the rest looked up from reference TRBV2 and TRBJ2-7, is EPEVTQTPSHQVTQMGQEVILRCVPISNHLYFYWYRQILGQKVEFLVSFYNNEISEKSEIFDDQFSVERPDGSNFTLKIRSTKLEDSAMYFCASSRGTGLYEQYFGPGTRLTVT.

This clone was found a few times. The chain couples TRBV11-2 to TRBJ2-3; 9 bases map to TRBD2. The CDR3 sequence is 18 residues long. V gave up 0 bases and J gave up 6 bases; unmatched junction bases: 13. CDR1 is SGHAT and CDR2 is FQNNGV in the germline V gene. The CDR3 nucleotides are TGTGCCAGCAGCTTAGAGGGTATTAGCGGGGGCCCCAGGGATACGCAGTATTTT. The encoded protein is CASSLEGISGGPRDTQYF.

Only a few counts were recorded for this clone. The rearrangement uses TRBV5-1 and TRBJ2-6; 9 nucleotides agree with TRBD1. The CDR3 spans 18 residues. CDR1 SGHRS and CDR2 YFSETQ come from the germline V gene. The V segment lost 1 base and the J segment 0 bases; nucleotides outside the gene matches: 5. CDR3 nucleotides: TGCGCCAGCAGCTTGTTGGTGACAGGGGGCTCTGGGGCCAACGTCCTGACTTTC. Protein product: CASSLLVTGGSGANVLTF. The full variable domain, rest sourced from reference TRBV5-1 and TRBJ2-6, is KAGVTQTPRYLIKTRGQQVTLSCSPISGHRSVSWYQQTPGQGLQFLFEYFSETQRNKGNFPGRFSGRQFSNSRSEMNVSTLELGDSALYLCASSLLVTGGSGANVLTFGAGSRLTVL.

The rearrangement uses TRBV5-1 and TRBJ2-3; possible D gene TRBD1, 5 bases. The V gene lost 4 bases and the J gene lost 2 bases, with 11 bases spanning the gap. The CDR3 runs to 14 residues. In germline, CDR1 is SGHRS, CDR2 YFSETQ. The CDR3 coding sequence is TGCGCCAGCAGCGTACAGGATCACACAGATACGCAGTATTTT. Translating gives CASSVQDHTDTQYF.

V is TRBV5-6 and J is TRBJ2-7; D not resolved. This CDR3 spans 13 amino acids. Germline loops: CDR1 SGHDT, CDR2 YYEEEE. Between the trimmed V and J ends, which lost 2 bases and 1 base, there was a span of 7 bases. CDR3: CASSFSVSYEQYF. In DNA, the CDR3 is TGTGCCAGCAGCTTTTCAGTGTCCTACGAGCAGTACTTC. Supplemented by reference TRBV5-6 and TRBJ2-7, the full variable domain reads DAGVTQSPTHLIKTRGQQVTLRCSPKSGHDTVSWYQQALGQGPQFIFQYYEEEERQRGNFPDRFSGHQFPNYSSELNVNALLLGDSALYLCASSFSVSYEQYFGPGTRLTVT.

The CDR3 bases are TGTGCCAGCAGCGCCGGGACTAGCGGGGGGGCAGATACGCAGTATTTT. This encodes CASSAGTSGGADTQYF. This sequence joins TRBV9 and TRBJ2-3; TRBD2 matches at 16 bases. The CDR3 sequence is 16 residues long. Trimming cost V 3 bases and J 4 bases; bases outside gene matches: 2. Germline assignment: CDR1 SGDLS and CDR2 YYNGEE.

A few counts support this clone. The sample carries other DNA sequences with the same CDR3. This chain joins TRBV18 and TRBJ2-1; D might be TRBD1 (8 bases). Per germline, CDR1 KGHSH and CDR2 LQKENI. This CDR3 spans 14 amino acids. The V end lost 3 bases, the J end lost 7 bases, and 13 bases lay between the germline ends. CDR3 region: CASSPGQGGNEQFF. Written as DNA, the CDR3 is TGTGCCAGCTCACCTGGACAGGGAGGGAATGAGCAGTTCTTC.